The rows below give T cell receptor beta chains drawn from one sample of a study of shared clonotypes between healthy human individuals. This table comes from immunoSEQ multiplex PCR, and its TCRdb copy is limited to in-frame clones, with some not included. The data contain over 850,000 clones, more than 75% of them singletons. The source material was memory CD4+ T cells from PBMCs. Source of these receptors: a man between 18 and 29 years old in good health. Some clones in this sample may be carry-over from other donors' samples. Each CDR3 is given with its conserved first and last residue. Fields, in order: D gene, J gene, V gene, clone size, CDR3 protein, CDR3 DNA. D genes are given only for firm matches. Not all rows give a size; the values are once, few, many and, for expanded clones, a class.

TRBD2 | TRBJ2-7 | TRBV27 | few | CASSIVRGRGQYF | TGTGCCAGCAGCATCGTCCGAGGGAGGGGGCAGTACTTC
NA | TRBJ2-4 | TRBV28 | NA | CASSLISPKNIQYF | TGTGCCAGCAGTTTAATTTCCCCCAAAAACATTCAGTACTTC
NA | TRBJ1-4 | TRBV5-8 | NA | CASSLQGGYEKLFF | TGTGCCAGCAGCTTGCAAGGAGGCTACGAAAAACTGTTTTTT
TRBD1 | TRBJ1-2 | TRBV6-1 | NA | CAGHRGGLTNYGYTF | TGTGCCGGACACAGGGGAGGATTAACTAACTATGGCTACACCTTC
TRBD1 | TRBJ2-7 | TRBV19 | NA | CASSPRTGSSYEQYF | TGTGCCAGTAGCCCTCGGACAGGAAGCTCCTACGAGCAGTACTTC
TRBD2 | TRBJ2-1 | TRBV6-6 | NA | CASIRDSGIYNEQFF | TGTGCCAGCATAAGGGATAGCGGGATCTACAATGAGCAGTTCTTC
NA | TRBJ1-2 | TRBV28 | NA | CASSLEISNYGYTF | TGTGCCAGCAGTTTAGAAATTTCTAACTATGGCTACACCTTC
TRBD1 | TRBJ2-4 | TRBV6-1 | once | CASSEWDRADIQYF | TGTGCCAGCAGTGAATGGGACAGGGCTGACATTCAGTACTTC
NA | TRBJ2-1 | TRBV7-9 | NA | CASSSSVQKQFF | TGTGCCAGCAGCTCAAGTGTGCAAAAGCAGTTCTTC
NA | TRBJ1-1 | TRBV4-1 | NA | CASSPEAGRGGNTEAFF | TGCGCCAGCAGCCCTGAGGCGGGTCGGGGAGGCAACACTGAAGCTTTCTTT
TRBD1 | TRBJ2-7 | TRBV29-1 | NA | CSVRWDRDGEQYF | TGCAGCGTTCGGTGGGACAGGGATGGCGAGCAGTACTTC
TRBD1 | TRBJ1-5 | TRBV5-8 | NA | CASSGGQFSNQPQHF | TGTGCCAGCAGCGGGGGACAGTTTAGCAATCAGCCCCAGCATTTT
NA | TRBJ2-4 | TRBV19 | NA | CASSINRADIQYF | TGTGCCAGTAGTATAAACAGGGCGGACATTCAGTACTTC
TRBD2 | TRBJ2-7 | TRBV10-3 | NA | CAISGALAGGAYEQYF | TGTGCCATCAGTGGGGCACTAGCGGGAGGGGCCTACGAGCAGTACTTC
TRBD2 | TRBJ2-7 | TRBV5-6 | NA | CASSLIGMVAGEEQYF | TGTGCCAGCAGCTTAATCGGAATGGTAGCGGGTGAAGAGCAGTACTTC
NA | TRBJ1-2 | TRBV7-9 | NA | CASSSPRGYRDGANYGYTF | TGTGCCAGCAGCTCGCCCCGGGGGTATCGGGACGGAGCTAACTATGGCTACACCTTC
NA | TRBJ2-7 | TRBV29-1 | NA | CSVEDTSGFEQYF | TGCAGCGTTGAAGATACATCGGGTTTCGAGCAGTACTTC
TRBD1 | TRBJ2-2 | TRBV5-1 | NA | CASSLAGTALASIGELFF | TGCGCCAGCAGCTTGGCAGGGACAGCCCTCGCCTCGATCGGGGAGCTGTTTTTT
TRBD2 | TRBJ2-1 | TRBV18 | NA | CATGIAGGPSGEQFF | TGTGCCACCGGGATAGCGGGAGGGCCCTCGGGTGAGCAGTTCTTC
NA | TRBJ2-1 | TRBV11-3 | once | CASSKGVAEVDEQFF | TGTGCCAGCAGCAAAGGGGTAGCGGAGGTGGATGAGCAGTTCTTC
NA | TRBJ2-3 | TRBV4-3 | NA | CASSQDGRSTDTQYF | TGCGCCAGCAGCCAAGACGGGCGGAGCACAGATACGCAGTATTTT
NA | TRBJ1-1 | TRBV7-3 | NA | CASSLEAGTEAFF | TGTGCCAGCAGCTTAGAAGCGGGCACTGAAGCTTTCTTT
NA | TRBJ1-1 | TRBV5-4 | NA | CASSRGNTEAFF | TGTGCCAGCAGCAGGGGGAACACTGAAGCTTTCTTT
NA | TRBJ2-7 | TRBV2 | NA | CASSERTTISYEQYF | TGTGCCAGCAGTGAGAGGACAACAATCTCCTACGAGCAGTACTTC
NA | TRBJ1-3 | TRBV7-9 | NA | CASSLGLIGPGNTIYF | TGTGCCAGCAGCCTTGGTCTGATCGGCCCTGGAAACACCATATATTTT
NA | TRBJ1-1 | TRBV29-1 | few | CSAQNTEAFF | TGCAGCGCACAGAACACTGAAGCTTTCTTT
NA | TRBJ2-2 | TRBV10-3 | few | CAICNKSLTGELFF | TGTGCCATCTGTAACAAGTCCCTTACCGGGGAGCTGTTTTTT
TRBD1 | TRBJ2-7 | TRBV29-1 | NA | CSVETDRDYEQYF | TGCAGCGTTGAGACCGACAGGGACTACGAGCAGTACTTC
TRBD1 | TRBJ1-2 | TRBV7-2 | NA | CASSPRRTGQVGYTF | TGTGCCAGCAGCCCCCGAAGGACAGGGCAAGTTGGCTACACCTTC
TRBD2 | TRBJ2-7 | TRBV11-1 | NA | CASSTGTSGRWDEQYF | TGTGCCAGCAGCACCGGGACTAGCGGGCGCTGGGACGAGCAGTACTTC
NA | TRBJ2-2 | TRBV7-6 | many | CASSLRNGELFF | TGTGCCAGCAGCTTAAGGAACGGGGAGCTGTTTTTT
TRBD1 | TRBJ1-2 | TRBV28 | NA | CASSPGGQGTGGYTF | TGTGCCAGCAGCCCCGGCGGACAGGGGACGGGTGGCTACACCTTC
NA | TRBJ1-2 | TRBV28 | few | CASGRPGQPSVNYGYTF | TGTGCCAGCGGACGACCGGGACAACCAAGTGTTAACTATGGCTACACCTTC
NA | TRBJ2-1 | TRBV11-3 | NA | CASSLDLADNEQFF | TGTGCCAGCAGCTTAGATCTAGCAGACAATGAGCAGTTCTTC
NA | TRBJ2-3 | TRBV28 | NA | CASSPSGRTDTQYF | TGTGCCAGCTCCCCTTCCGGTCGCACAGATACGCAGTATTTT
NA | TRBJ1-2 | TRBV7-2 | few | CASSPVGAAPGYTF | TGTGCCAGCAGCCCCGTGGGGGCGGCCCCTGGCTACACCTTC
TRBD2 | TRBJ2-1 | TRBV7-3 | NA | CASSLGASGRALNEQFF | TGTGCCAGCAGCTTAGGGGCTAGCGGGAGGGCCCTCAATGAGCAGTTCTTC